Shown below are 24 T cell receptor beta chains from a single sample sequenced in a study of blood T cell repertoires in COVID-19. TCRdb keeps only in-frame clones here, not all; method: immunoSEQ multiplex PCR. The sample lists 95,000 or so clones; around 79% were seen once. Sequencing was carried out using peripheral blood. The receptor set was obtained from an elderly woman with active or convalescent COVID-19.

The V call is TRBV10-3, the J call TRBJ1-4; the D is unclear. This CDR3 has 14 residues. The germline gives CDR1 ENHRY, CDR2 SYGVKD. V was cut by 3 bases and J by 4 bases, with 9 bases left in between. The CDR3 nucleotides are TGTGCCATCAGTGAAGTCCAGATTAATGAAAAACTGTTTTTT. This codes for CAISEVQINEKLFF.

The rearrangement links TRBV10-3 to TRBJ2-3; 14 bases align to TRBD2. After removal of 7 bases from V and 1 base from J, the junction contained 7 bases not matched to a gene. The CDR3 extends over 17 amino acids. Germline CDR1 reads ENHRY; CDR2 reads SYGVKD. CDR3 coding DNA: TGTGCCATCACCCCCGGGACTAGCGGGAGAGGCACAGATACGCAGTATTTT. Amino acids: CAITPGTSGRGTDTQYF.

In this sample, this clone turned up once. The chain employs TRBV18 and TRBJ1-5, with D uncertain. V lost 0 bases, J lost 6 bases, and 12 bases lay in between. This CDR3 region has 15 residues. Germline-derived CDR1 and CDR2 are KGHSH and LQKENI. CDR3 region: CASSPPGEPGQPQHF. The CDR3 DNA follows: TGTGCCAGCTCACCACCGGGAGAGCCCGGTCAGCCCCAGCATTTT.

In the case of this clone: An end of the junction differs from the germline gene, which may be a read error. The V and J genes are TRBV5-1 and TRBJ1-1; 7 nucleotides match TRBD1. The CDR3 extends over 15 amino acids. Per the germline V gene, CDR1 is SGHRS and CDR2 is YFSETQ. CDR3 region: CASSSQTGANTEAFF. CDR3 DNA: TGTGCCAGCAGCTCCCAAACAGGGGCGAACACTGAAGCTTTCTTT.

The chain joins TRBV6-6 to TRBJ2-7; TRBD2 matches at 8 bases. CDR3 length equals 12 residues. The trim removed 2 bases at V and 6 bases at J, leaving 0 bases unmatched. Germline CDR1 reads MNHNY; CDR2 reads SVGAGI (reference sequence). CDR3 sequence: CASSYAGGEQYF. The CDR3 DNA sequence: TGTGCCAGCAGTTACGCGGGGGGCGAGCAGTACTTC.

DNA for the CDR3: TGTGCCAGTAGTCGGGACAGGGGCTCCTACGAGCAGTACTTC. This codes for CASSRDRGSYEQYF. The chain is built from TRBV19 and TRBJ2-7; 10 bases fit TRBD1. CDR1 LNHDA and CDR2 SQIVND come from the germline V gene (reference sequence). Trimming cost V 5 bases and J 0 bases; bases outside gene matches: 1. CDR3 length: 14 amino acids.

The V gene is TRBV28, the J gene TRBJ1-4; D unresolved. This CDR3 has 14 residues. Germline V gene lookup returns CDR1 MDHEN and CDR2 SYDVKM. Trimming cost V 4 bases and J 6 bases, with 12 bases left between them. In DNA form, the CDR3 reads TGTGCCAGCAGTTCGGGGTCGCTTTATGAAAAACTGTTTTTT. Its translation: CASSSGSLYEKLFF.

V is TRBV7-3 and J is TRBJ2-6; a possible D gene is TRBD1 (5 bases). Germline lookup yields CDR1 SGHTA and CDR2 FQGTGA. Between the trimmed V and J ends, which lost 3 bases and 2 bases, there was a span of 14 bases. The CDR3 is made up of 17 amino acids. CDR3 loop: CASSFITGSTGANVLTF. The CDR3 DNA sequence: TGTGCCAGCAGCTTCATCACAGGTTCGACTGGGGCCAACGTCCTGACTTTC.

The count of this clone is one. Germline is not matched at one junction end, which may reflect a read error. V and J are TRBV5-1 and TRBJ1-3; 9 bases line up with TRBD1. CDR1 is SGHRS and CDR2 is YFSETQ in the germline V gene. The CDR3 has 14 residues. CDR3: CASSRDRVENTIYF. CDR3 sequence (DNA): TGTGCCAGCAGCCGGGACAGGGTAGAAAACACCATATATTTT.

V is TRBV12-3 or TRBV12-4 and J is TRBJ2-3; D call uncertain. V was shortened by 8 bases and J by 3 bases, with 9 bases between the two germline ends. The CDR3 runs 12 residues. Here the CDR3 reads CASRFLTDTQYF. In DNA form, the CDR3 reads TGTGCCAGCCGGTTCCTGACAGATACGCAGTATTTT.

CDR3 DNA: TGTGCCAGCAGTTTCGGGACAGGAGGCACAGATACGCAGTATTTT. This encodes CASSFGTGGTDTQYF. The V call is TRBV27, the J call TRBJ2-3; 8 nucleotides line up with TRBD1. Germline V CDR1 and CDR2: MNHEY, SMNVEV (reference sequence). This CDR3 is 15 amino acids long. After removal of 3 bases from V and 1 base from J, the junction contained 3 bases not matched to a gene.

The chain recombines TRBV5-4 with TRBJ2-3; 12 bases line up with TRBD2. The V gene end was trimmed by 3 bases and the J gene end by 4 bases; junction bases not matched to a gene: 3. The germline V gene has CDR1 SGHNT and CDR2 YYREEE (reference sequence). The CDR3 consists of 15 residues. The CDR3 is CASSSSGRAADTQYF. In nucleotides, the CDR3 is TGTGCCAGCAGCTCTAGCGGGAGGGCCGCAGATACGCAGTATTTT. The whole variable domain, filled in from reference TRBV5-4 and TRBJ2-3, reads ETGVTQSPTHLIKTRGQQVTLRCSSQSGHNTVSWYQQALGQGPQFIFQYYREEENGRGNFPPRFSGLQFPNYSSELNVNALELDDSALYLCASSSSGRAADTQYFGPGTRLTVL.

In the case of this clone: A read error may account for a junction end that differs from germline. J is TRBJ2-7 and V is TRBV5-1; 11 bases are shared with TRBD2. Germline assignment: CDR1 SGHRS and CDR2 YFSETQ. There are 16 residues in the CDR3. CDR3 amino acids: CASSFLGTSGEYEQYF. DNA for the CDR3: TGTGCCAGCAGCTTTTTGGGGACTAGCGGTGAATACGAGCAGTACTTC.

CDR3 region: CASSPNPGEQFF. The CDR3 DNA sequence: TGTGCCAGCAGCCCCAACCCAGGGGAGCAGTTCTTC. V usage is TRBV27 and J usage is TRBJ2-1; D is perhaps TRBD1 (5 bases). Germline CDR1 MNHEY, CDR2 SMNVEV (reference sequence). The CDR3 is 12 residues long. Trimming removed 6 bases from V and 10 bases from J, with 13 bases in between.

The V call is TRBV25-1, the J call TRBJ2-7; a possible D gene is TRBD2 (5 bases). CDR1 is MGHDK and CDR2 is SYGVNS in the germline V gene. The CDR3 runs to 13 residues. The germline V and J ends were trimmed by 3 bases and 3 bases, with 9 bases remaining between them. CDR3: CASSDPGIYEQYF. The CDR3 DNA reads as TGTGCCAGCAGTGATCCGGGGATCTACGAGCAGTACTTC.

V and J are TRBV5-5 and TRBJ2-5; maybe TRBD2 (6 bases). The CDR3 consists of 15 residues. The ends were cut back, 0 bases at V and 4 bases at J, with 13 bases in the middle. Germline V gene data show CDR1 as SGHKS and CDR2 as YYEKEE (reference sequence). CDR3 sequence: CASSLAAGIGETQYF. CDR3 sequence (DNA): TGTGCCAGCAGCTTGGCCGCGGGGATAGGAGAGACCCAGTACTTC.

The CDR3 is CASSGGLAGNEQFF. The CDR3, as DNA: TGCGCCAGCAGCGGGGGACTAGCGGGAAATGAGCAGTTCTTC. This chain connects TRBV5-1 to TRBJ2-1; TRBD2 agrees at 13 bases. The V and J ends lost 4 bases and 7 bases, in that order; junction bases with no gene match: 2. Germline CDR1 and CDR2: SGHRS and YFSETQ. This CDR3 is built from 14 residues.

The chain carries TRBV6-5 and TRBJ1-2, with TRBD1 matching 8 bases. V was clipped by 7 bases and J by 5 bases; unmatched bases: 3. The CDR3 covers 12 residues. Per the germline V gene, CDR1 is MNHEY and CDR2 is SVGAGI. The CDR3 here is CASTGTGYGYTF. The CDR3 bases are TGTGCCAGCACCGGGACAGGATATGGCTACACCTTC.

As regards this clone: Distinct nucleotide sequences in the sample also encode this CDR3. The V and J genes are TRBV2 and TRBJ1-5, with TRBD1 identical over 11 bases. The CDR3 spans 14 residues. The germline gives CDR1 SNHLY, CDR2 FYNNEI. Germline trimming cut 6 bases from V and 5 bases from J; bases unmatched to any gene: 3. CDR3 protein: CASSGDRGYQPQHF. CDR3 bases: TGTGCCAGCAGCGGGGACAGGGGGTATCAGCCCCAGCATTTT.

The chain has TRBV11-2 and TRBJ2-3; 14 bases match TRBD2. This CDR3 comprises 16 residues. Germline CDR1 and CDR2: SGHAT and FQNNGV. V lost 6 bases and J lost 4; bases outside the gene matches: 6. CDR3 sequence (DNA): TGTGCCAGCAGACCTGGGACTAGCGGGAGTGCAGATACGCAGTATTTT. Translating it yields CASRPGTSGSADTQYF.

The genes are TRBV18 and TRBJ2-3, with D tentatively TRBD1 (6 bases). V lost 3 bases and J 4 bases, leaving 11 bases between the germline ends. The CDR3 loop spans 14 amino acids. Germline V gene lookup returns CDR1 KGHSH and CDR2 LQKENI. The CDR3 DNA is TGTGCCAGCTCACCCCTGGGGGCAGCAGATACGCAGTATTTT. Translation gives CASSPLGAADTQYF.

This sequence joins TRBV29-1 and TRBJ2-7; D is possibly TRBD2 (6 bases). The germline V and J ends were trimmed by 3 bases and 5 bases, with 14 bases remaining between them. Germline CDR1 SQVTM, CDR2 ANQGSEA. The CDR3 has 13 residues. Here the CDR3 reads CSVEEREYHEQYF. The CDR3 nucleotides read TGCAGCGTTGAGGAACGGGAGTACCACGAGCAGTACTTC.

CDR3 loop: CASSNLNYGEYEQYF. CDR3 nucleotides: TGTGCCAGCAGCAACCTCAACTACGGGGAGTACGAGCAGTACTTC. The chain recombines TRBV7-2 with TRBJ2-7, with a possible D match to TRBD2 (5 bases). Germline V gives CDR1 SGHTA, CDR2 FQGNSA. Trimming cost V 5 bases and J 4 bases, with 18 bases left between them. The CDR3 loop spans 15 amino acids.

This clone came up a few times. The genes are TRBV9 and TRBJ2-3; 7 bases match TRBD1. V lost 0 bases, J lost 0 bases, and 7 bases stayed unmatched. CDR3 length: 17 amino acids. From germline, CDR1 is SGDLS and CDR2 YYNGEE. CDR3 DNA sequence: TGTGCCAGCAGCGTAGCTTTGGGACAGACTAGCACAGATACGCAGTATTTT. It encodes CASSVALGQTSTDTQYF.